This TCR beta chain was profiled in a study of cytomegalovirus exposure and HLA in healthy donors. In the study overall: A preliminary data release comprised about 85 million unique TCRs obtained from HLA-typed donors.

V shed 0 bases and J shed 1 base, with 9 bases lying between them. The CDR3 spans 15 residues. Germline-derived CDR1 and CDR2 are SEHNR and FQNEAQ (reference sequence). Comments on this clone: Its antigen is still unknown.

General study results and limits: Reports state that TCR beta sequences accurately predicted most subjects' HLA-A and HLA-B alleles. 87-base-pair reads could not separate some V segments, including TRBV6-2 and TRBV6-3.

PCR involved 60 Vbeta and 13 Jbeta primers. Sequenced by immunoSEQ multiplex PCR; TCRdb stores in-frame clones only, minus some. The sample yields hundreds of thousands of clones, around 90% seen once. At sampling all donors were nominally healthy, likely with unrecorded immune exposures. Sequencing was carried out using PBMCs. This chain links TRBV7-9 with TRBJ1-1; D is perhaps TRBD1 (5 bases). This receptor was identified in a woman between 18 and 30 years old in good health and CMV-seronegative. The CDR3: CASSLAGTGNTEAFF. Here the CDR3 DNA reads TGTGCCAGCAGCTTAGCTGGAACAGGGAACACTGAAGCTTTCTTT.